This T cell receptor beta chain emerged from a study of T cell responses to AZD1222 COVID-19 vaccine. V lost 0 bases and J 0 bases, leaving 16 bases between the germline ends. In germline, CDR1 is SGDLS, CDR2 YYNGEE. The CDR3 contains 18 residues. Profiled with immunoSEQ multiplex PCR; TCRdb holds only in-frame clones, not every one. The table shows 75,000 to 100,000 clones, with about 94% occurring only once. The rearrangement joins TRBV9 to TRBJ2-1; D tentatively reads TRBD1 or TRBD2 (5 bases each). This sequence originates from an adult who received the AZD1222 COVID-19 vaccine. This specimen was peripheral blood, taken 28 days after the second AZD1222 dose. The chain's CDR3 is CASSVVGRLTSSYNEQFF. CDR3 nucleotides: TGTGCCAGCAGCGTAGTGGGACGGCTAACGAGCTCCTACAATGAGCAGTTCTTC.